This T cell receptor beta chain stems from a study of blood T cell repertoires in COVID-19. Study-wide context: Researchers got acute and convalescent COVID-19 samples from the United States, Italy and Spain. From T cells, B-cell-depleted T cells, or PBMCs came the material, which was cDNA or gDNA.

Germline trimming cut 6 bases from V and 1 base from J; bases unmatched to any gene: 2. Germline CDR1 and CDR2: SNHLY and FYNNEI. This CDR3 has 14 amino acids. Under the authors' procedure: Reference gene primers were amplified, and this amplification served to estimate nucleated cell counts. This table comes from immunoSEQ multiplex PCR, and its TCRdb copy is limited to in-frame clones, with some not included. V, J and clone size reflect that table, while D and trimming were determined from the DNA. The table includes around 130,000 clones, about 85% detected once. Specimen: peripheral blood. This receptor was obtained from a man in his sixties with acute or convalescent COVID-19. The V call is TRBV2, the J call TRBJ1-1; the match to TRBD1 covers 10 bases. CDR3 amino acids: CASRDRGGNTEAFF. In nucleotides, the CDR3 is TGTGCCAGCAGGGACAGGGGGGGGAACACTGAAGCTTTCTTT. Supplemented by reference TRBV2 and TRBJ1-1, the full variable domain reads EPEVTQTPSHQVTQMGQEVILRCVPISNHLYFYWYRQILGQKVEFLVSFYNNEISEKSEIFDDQFSVERPDGSNFTLKIRSTKLEDSAMYFCASRDRGGNTEAFFGQGTRLTVV.